One sample yielded the 16 T cell receptor beta chains listed below, sequenced in a study of blood T cell repertoires in COVID-19. Clones were read by immunoSEQ multiplex PCR, and TCRdb kept only the in-frame ones, dropping some. The sample lists 200,000 to 250,000 clones, around 90% occurring once. The sequencing sample was made of PBMCs or T cells enriched from blood (not recorded which). The receptor set was obtained from a man under 40 who had been exposed to COVID-19.

V gene TRBV9 combines with J gene TRBJ1-1; tentatively, D is TRBD1 (5 bases). Deletions cut 0 bases from V and 2 bases from J, with 8 bases between. This CDR3 comprises 14 residues. CDR1 is SGDLS, CDR2 YYNGEE, per germline. The CDR3 here is CASSVVGHNTEAFF. In DNA, the CDR3 is TGTGCCAGCAGCGTAGTAGGACATAACACTGAAGCTTTCTTT. Full variable domain (remainder filled in from reference TRBV9 and TRBJ1-1): DSGVTQTPKHLITATGQRVTLRCSPRSGDLSVYWYQQSLDQGLQFLIQYYNGEERAKGNILERFSAQQFPDLHSELNLSSLELGDSALYFCASSVVGHNTEAFFGQGTRLTVV.

The chain recombines TRBV7-9 with TRBJ1-5; 7 bases agree with TRBD1. V lost 0 bases to trimming and J lost 7 bases; unmatched junction nucleotides: 15. This CDR3 region has 18 residues. The germline gives CDR1 SEHNR, CDR2 FQNEAQ (reference sequence). This chain's CDR3 is CASSLAEDRRASWQPQHF. The CDR3 bases are TGTGCCAGCAGCTTAGCGGAGGACAGGAGGGCCTCTTGGCAGCCCCAGCATTTT.

CDR3 DNA sequence: TGTGCCATCAGCCCGGGACTTTATAGCAATCAGCCCCAGCATTTT. Translated, it gives CAISPGLYSNQPQHF. This chain joins TRBV10-3 and TRBJ1-5; D possibly corresponds to TRBD1 (5 bases). Germline CDR1 ENHRY, CDR2 SYGVKD. Between the trimmed V and J ends, which lost 6 bases and 0 bases, there was a span of 12 bases. The CDR3 totals 15 residues.

The genes are TRBV12-3 or TRBV12-4 and TRBJ1-2; 8 nucleotides line up with TRBD1. The CDR3 is 13 amino acids. V was clipped by 4 bases and J by 8 bases; unmatched bases: 6. The CDR3 is CASSSTGVGGYTF. In nucleotides, the CDR3 is TGTGCCAGCAGTTCGACAGGGGTAGGGGGCTACACCTTC.

The gene calls are TRBV5-4 and TRBJ2-3; 10 bases align to TRBD2. CDR1 SGHNT and CDR2 YYREEE come from the germline V gene (reference sequence). This CDR3 comprises 16 residues. Trimming at V came to 4 bases and at J to 3 bases, leaving 8 bases not matched to a gene. The CDR3 reads CASSLFSGGFTDTQYF. CDR3 bases: TGTGCCAGCAGCCTATTTAGCGGGGGGTTTACAGATACGCAGTATTTT.

V and J are TRBV5-1 and TRBJ2-7; D possibly corresponds to TRBD1 (5 bases). With 1 base removed from V and 1 base from J, the gap between germline ends came to 6 bases. The CDR3 is made up of 13 amino acids. The V gene's germline CDR1 is SGHRS and CDR2 YFSETQ. The CDR3 region has the DNA TGCGCCAGCAGCTTGCAGGGTTCCTACGAGCAGTACTTC. Protein product: CASSLQGSYEQYF. The full variable domain, rest sourced from reference TRBV5-1 and TRBJ2-7, is KAGVTQTPRYLIKTRGQQVTLSCSPISGHRSVSWYQQTPGQGLQFLFEYFSETQRNKGNFPGRFSGRQFSNSRSEMNVSTLELGDSALYLCASSLQGSYEQYFGPGTRLTVT.

The CDR3 nucleotides read TGCGCCAGCAGCTTGCTGGCAGGGAACACTGGGGCCAACGTCCTGACTTTC. It encodes CASSLLAGNTGANVLTF. The chain links TRBV5-1 to TRBJ2-6, with D maybe TRBD1 (5 bases). The germline V and J ends were trimmed by 1 base and 2 bases, with 13 bases remaining between them. Germline V CDR1 and CDR2: SGHRS, YFSETQ. The CDR3 sequence is 17 residues long.

The V and J genes are TRBV4-3 and TRBJ2-1, with D perhaps matching TRBD2 (5 bases). Deletions cut 0 bases from V and 6 bases from J, with 12 bases between. This CDR3 is built from 15 residues. CDR1 is LGHNA, CDR2 YSLEER, per germline. Written as DNA, the CDR3 is TGCGCCAGCAGCCAAGATTCTGGAGGTTTCAATGAGCAGTTCTTC. It is translated as CASSQDSGGFNEQFF.

The chain couples TRBV30 to TRBJ1-5; 9 nucleotides align to TRBD1. In germline, CDR1 is GTSNPN, CDR2 SVGIG (reference sequence). Trimming at V came to 1 base and at J to 4 bases, leaving 2 bases not matched to a gene. CDR3 length equals 14 residues. CDR3 in amino acids: CAWSEGTGNQPQHF. DNA of the CDR3: TGTGCCTGGAGTGAAGGGACAGGGAATCAGCCCCAGCATTTT.

This sequence joins TRBV5-6 and TRBJ1-6; 7 bases match TRBD1. The CDR3 loop spans 13 amino acids. CDR1 and CDR2 from the germline V gene are SGHDT and YYEEEE. The V segment lost 6 bases and the J segment 10 bases; nucleotides outside the gene matches: 7. The chain's CDR3 is CASTVTGNSPLHF. As DNA, the CDR3 is TGTGCCAGCACTGTGACAGGGAACTCACCCCTCCACTTT. Full variable domain (rest looked up from reference TRBV5-6 and TRBJ1-6): DAGVTQSPTHLIKTRGQQVTLRCSPKSGHDTVSWYQQALGQGPQFIFQYYEEEERQRGNFPDRFSGHQFPNYSSELNVNALLLGDSALYLCASTVTGNSPLHFGNGTRLTVT.

The genes are TRBV7-8 and TRBJ2-3; TRBD2 matches 9 bases. V lost 9 bases and J lost 0; bases outside the gene matches: 19. This CDR3 comprises 19 residues. Looked up from germline, CDR1 is SGHVS and CDR2 is FQNEAQ. The CDR3 sequence: CASNPAWRRGGRSTDTQYF. The DNA of the CDR3 is TGTGCCAGTAATCCGGCGTGGAGGCGGGGGGGCCGCAGCACAGATACGCAGTATTTT.

This rearrangement joins TRBV19 to TRBJ1-1; 9 nucleotides match TRBD1. The V gene's germline CDR1 is LNHDA and CDR2 SQIVND (reference sequence). Trimming cost V 1 base and J 5 bases; bases outside gene matches: 11. The CDR3 has 17 amino acids. The CDR3 loop reads CASSIVRGTGYFTEAFF. DNA for the CDR3: TGTGCCAGTAGTATAGTTCGGGGGACAGGGTACTTTACTGAAGCTTTCTTT.

This clone appeared a single time. The chain joins TRBV11-3 to TRBJ2-2; TRBD2 matches 13 bases. The CDR3 has 17 residues. CDR1 is SGHNT, CDR2 YENEEA, per germline. V trimming: 5 bases; J trimming: 5 bases; junction bases outside the gene matches: 8. CDR3 sequence (DNA): TGTGCCAGCAGCCTGGGAACTAGCGGGGGGGATACCGGGGAGCTGTTTTTT. It specifies CASSLGTSGGDTGELFF.

The rearrangement links TRBV11-2 to TRBJ2-3; D might be TRBD1 (5 bases). The V end lost 1 base, the J end lost 6 bases, and 8 bases lay between the germline ends. This CDR3 has 13 residues. Looked up from germline, CDR1 is SGHAT and CDR2 is FQNNGV. CDR3 sequence: CASSLGRVDTQYF. The CDR3 DNA is TGTGCCAGCAGCTTAGGCAGGGTGGATACGCAGTATTTT.

The chain links TRBV5-1 to TRBJ1-4; D may be TRBD1 (6 bases). Germline V gene sequence: CDR1 SGHRS, CDR2 YFSETQ. V was clipped by 4 bases and J by 4 bases, with 14 bases between them. The CDR3 is made up of 15 amino acids. The CDR3 DNA is TGCGCCAGCAGCGTACAACAGGGCCATAATGAAAAACTGTTTTTT. It translates to CASSVQQGHNEKLFF.

V is TRBV7-6 and J is TRBJ2-2, with D possibly TRBD2 on 7 matching bases. Germline-derived CDR1 and CDR2 are SGHVS and FNYEAQ. V was cut by 6 bases and J by 7 bases, with 18 bases left in between. This CDR3 contains 15 residues. Here the CDR3 reads CASSIMSGEGGELFF. Written as DNA, the CDR3 is TGTGCCAGCAGTATCATGTCAGGGGAGGGCGGGGAGCTGTTTTTT.